This TCR beta chain was captured by sequencing in a study of blood T cell repertoires in COVID-19. Data came from immunoSEQ multiplex PCR; TCRdb stores just in-frame clones and leaves some out. The sample has around 60,000 clones, 85% to 95% seen once. V was shortened by 4 bases and J by 2 bases, with 14 bases between the two germline ends. The CDR3 has 15 amino acids. Germline CDR1 SGHRS, CDR2 YFSETQ. The TCR was taken from a man aged 45-65 years with active COVID-19. The sequenced sample was peripheral blood. The chain uses TRBV5-1 and TRBJ2-3, with D possibly matching TRBD1 (6 bases). CDR3 DNA: TGCGCCAGCAGCCCCACAGGGACGAACACAGATACGCAGTATTTT. Translating it yields CASSPTGTNTDTQYF.